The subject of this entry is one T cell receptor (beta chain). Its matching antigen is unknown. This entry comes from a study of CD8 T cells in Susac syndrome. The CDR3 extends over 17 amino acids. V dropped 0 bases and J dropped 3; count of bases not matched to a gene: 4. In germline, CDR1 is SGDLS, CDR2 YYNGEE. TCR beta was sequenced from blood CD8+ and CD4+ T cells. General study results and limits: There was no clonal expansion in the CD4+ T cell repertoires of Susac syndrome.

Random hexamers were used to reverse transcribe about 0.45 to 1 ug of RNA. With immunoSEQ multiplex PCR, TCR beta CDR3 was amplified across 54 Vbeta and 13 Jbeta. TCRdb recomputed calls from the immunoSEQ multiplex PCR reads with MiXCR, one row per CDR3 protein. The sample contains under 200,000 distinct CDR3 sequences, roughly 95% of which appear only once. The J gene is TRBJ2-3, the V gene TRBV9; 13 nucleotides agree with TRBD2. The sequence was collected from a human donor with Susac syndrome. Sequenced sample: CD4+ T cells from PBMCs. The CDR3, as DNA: TGTGCCAGCAGCGTAGCGACTAGCGGGAGGAAGACAGATACGCAGTATTTT. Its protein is CASSVATSGRKTDTQYF.